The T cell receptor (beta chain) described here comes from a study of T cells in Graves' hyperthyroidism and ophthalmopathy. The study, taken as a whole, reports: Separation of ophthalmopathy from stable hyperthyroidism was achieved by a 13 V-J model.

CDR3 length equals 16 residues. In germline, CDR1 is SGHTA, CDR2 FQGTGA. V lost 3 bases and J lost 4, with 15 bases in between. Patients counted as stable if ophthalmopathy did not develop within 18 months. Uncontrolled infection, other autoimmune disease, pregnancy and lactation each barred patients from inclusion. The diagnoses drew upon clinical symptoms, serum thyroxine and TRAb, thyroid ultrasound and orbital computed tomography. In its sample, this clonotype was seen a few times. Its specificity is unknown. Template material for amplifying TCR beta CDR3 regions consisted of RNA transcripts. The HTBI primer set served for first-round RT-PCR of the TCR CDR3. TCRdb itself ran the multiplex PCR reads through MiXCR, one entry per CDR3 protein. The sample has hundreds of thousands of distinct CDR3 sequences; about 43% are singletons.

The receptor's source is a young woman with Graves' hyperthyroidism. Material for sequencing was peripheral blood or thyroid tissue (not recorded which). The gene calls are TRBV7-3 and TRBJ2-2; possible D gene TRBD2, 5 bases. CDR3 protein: CASSFPRGLGTGELFF. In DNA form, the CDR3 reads TGTGCCAGCAGCTTCCCCCGCGGGCTCGGCACCGGGGAGCTGTTTTTT.